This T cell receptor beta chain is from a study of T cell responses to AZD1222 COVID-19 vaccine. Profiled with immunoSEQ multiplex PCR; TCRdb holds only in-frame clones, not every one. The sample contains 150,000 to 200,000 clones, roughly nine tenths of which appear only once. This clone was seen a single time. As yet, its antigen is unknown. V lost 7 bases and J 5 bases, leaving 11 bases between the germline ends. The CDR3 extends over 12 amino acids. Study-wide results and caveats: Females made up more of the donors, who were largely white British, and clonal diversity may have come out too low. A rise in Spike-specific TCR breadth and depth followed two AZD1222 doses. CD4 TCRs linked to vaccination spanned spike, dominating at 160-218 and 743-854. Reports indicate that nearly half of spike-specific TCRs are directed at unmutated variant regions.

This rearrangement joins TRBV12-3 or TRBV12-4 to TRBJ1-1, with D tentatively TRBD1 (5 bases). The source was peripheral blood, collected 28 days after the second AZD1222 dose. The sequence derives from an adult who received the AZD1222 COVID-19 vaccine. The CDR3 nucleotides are TGTGCCAGCAAGGGGCGGGGGACTGAAGCTTTCTTT. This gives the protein CASKGRGTEAFF.